The clone carrying this TCR beta chain was observed a handful of times. The antigen is not known. This entry comes from a study of molecular identifiers for immune sequencing clone quantification. Study-wide points: Molecules of identical TCR sharing a barcode could underestimate highly expanded clone sizes. Clones above 20 RNA copies contained over 98% of effector molecules but under 1% of naive ones.

Methods described previously were used for bulk TCR libraries, and listed TCR primers were applied. TCRdb re-called the PCR reads through MiXCR, storing one row per CDR3 protein. Seen here are over 300,000 distinct CDR3 sequences, roughly a quarter observed once, and the top ten hold 0.74%. The CDR3 is made up of 14 amino acids. The V gene's germline CDR1 is KGHDR and CDR2 SFDVKD. Trimming cost V 5 bases and J 6 bases, with 15 bases left between them. This chain uses TRBV24-1 with TRBJ1-1; D is unclear. Sample: naive CD8+ T cells from blood, with Jurkat cell RNA spiked in. Subset noted: FACS-sorted CD8+CD4-CCR7+CD45RA+ naive T cells. The TCR was taken from a human donor in good health. Some libraries in this study had Jurkat cell RNA spiked in. CDR3 nucleotide sequence: TGTGCCACCAGTGGGGTCCGGGGTAAGGCTGAAGCTTTCTTT. This sequence encodes CATSGVRGKAEAFF.